Listed below are T cell receptor beta chains from one sample, sequenced in a study of blood T cell repertoires in COVID-19. Assay used: immunoSEQ multiplex PCR; TCRdb lists only in-frame clones, some missing. The table shows around 67,000 clones, with around nine tenths occurring only once. Sequencing was performed on peripheral blood. Receptors originate from a human donor in a cohort sampled during active COVID-19. Each CDR3 is given with its conserved first and last residue.

CDR3aa: CASSVGTFSYEQYF
v_gene: TRBV9
j_gene: TRBJ2-7

CDR3aa: CASSLVLEHGYTF
v_gene: TRBV12-3/TRBV12-4
j_gene: TRBJ1-2

CDR3aa: CSAWGQGGYTF
v_gene: TRBV20-1
j_gene: TRBJ1-2

CDR3aa: CASSLLLQGNTEAFF
v_gene: TRBV5-6
j_gene: TRBJ1-1

CDR3aa: CASSQTGNYEQYF
v_gene: TRBV13
j_gene: TRBJ2-7

CDR3aa: CASSRQGRVPEAFF
v_gene: TRBV7-9
j_gene: TRBJ1-1

CDR3aa: CASRIKPRDTDTF
v_gene: TRBV12-3/TRBV12-4
j_gene: TRBJ1-2

CDR3aa: CASSPGTASYEQYF
v_gene: TRBV4-3
j_gene: TRBJ2-7

CDR3aa: CASSPLLGHPDTEAFF
v_gene: TRBV21-1
j_gene: TRBJ1-1

CDR3aa: CASSQDIGQNTEAFF
v_gene: TRBV4-1
j_gene: TRBJ1-1

CDR3aa: CASSFRDRSEKLFF
v_gene: TRBV12-1
j_gene: TRBJ1-4

CDR3aa: CASSSGTGGSYEQYF
v_gene: TRBV7-7
j_gene: TRBJ2-7

CDR3aa: CASSQDPGTGGNEQYF
v_gene: TRBV4-1
j_gene: TRBJ2-7

CDR3aa: CASSFQTWDRGPNEQFF
v_gene: TRBV11-2
j_gene: TRBJ2-1

CDR3aa: CAWEGLAGVYEQYF
v_gene: TRBV30
j_gene: TRBJ2-7

CDR3aa: CASSPYRDRSNEQYF
v_gene: TRBV7-2
j_gene: TRBJ2-7

CDR3aa: CASSAGKDLYGYTF
v_gene: TRBV6-2/TRBV6-3
j_gene: TRBJ1-2

CDR3aa: CASSLSARNTEAFF
v_gene: TRBV5-4
j_gene: TRBJ1-1

CDR3aa: CASSFRTGSGNTIYF
v_gene: TRBV7-2
j_gene: TRBJ1-3

CDR3aa: CASSRRTSGEVHEQYF
v_gene: TRBV28
j_gene: TRBJ2-7

CDR3aa: CATRTGPNTEAFF
v_gene: TRBV24-1
j_gene: TRBJ1-1

CDR3aa: CASRDRDRGDSPLHF
v_gene: TRBV11-1
j_gene: TRBJ1-6

CDR3aa: CASSPLQQDTEAFF
v_gene: TRBV18
j_gene: TRBJ1-1

CDR3aa: CASSITNTGELFF
v_gene: TRBV18
j_gene: TRBJ2-2

CDR3aa: CASSFGQGDGYTF
v_gene: TRBV2
j_gene: TRBJ1-2

CDR3aa: CASSPGGGRAAFF
v_gene: TRBV5-6
j_gene: TRBJ1-1

CDR3aa: CASSYTGISGANVLTF
v_gene: TRBV9
j_gene: TRBJ2-6

CDR3aa: CASSFTRTGGYGYTF
v_gene: TRBV6-5
j_gene: TRBJ1-2

CDR3aa: CASSLDPGLAGTSYEQYF
v_gene: TRBV28
j_gene: TRBJ2-7